This entry lists 8 T cell receptor beta chains sequenced from one sample in a study of cytomegalovirus exposure and HLA in healthy donors. Primers for the PCR totalled 60 Vbeta and 13 Jbeta. Profiling relied on immunoSEQ multiplex PCR, and the TCRdb table lists in-frame clones only, not all of them. The table shows 95,000 to 150,000 clones, with about 81% occurring only once. The sequenced sample was PBMCs. The receptors shown here come from a middle-aged man in good health and CMV-seronegative.

The chain employs TRBV7-9 and TRBJ2-1, with 8 bases fitting TRBD2. V shed 4 bases and J 3 bases; nucleotides not matched to a gene: 11. CDR3 length: 17 amino acids. CDR1 and CDR2 (germline): SEHNR, FQNEAQ (reference sequence). The CDR3 DNA sequence: TGTGCCAGCAGCTCTAGGGATAGCGGGATCGGCTACAATGAGCAGTTCTTC. Translation gives CASSSRDSGIGYNEQFF.

This clone appeared once. The rearrangement links TRBV13 to TRBJ1-2; D remains ambiguous. V dropped 5 bases and J dropped 2 bases, with 12 bases sitting between them. The CDR3 is made up of 14 amino acids. CDR1 and CDR2 (germline): PRHDT, FYEKMQ (reference sequence). Here the CDR3 DNA reads TGTGCCAGCAGCCGAACGGCGGAGAACTATGGCTACACCTTC. Protein sequence: CASSRTAENYGYTF.

The genes are TRBV28 and TRBJ2-4; D uncertain. Trimming left V 2 bases short and J 7 bases short, with 6 bases between. CDR3 size: 12 residues. Germline-derived CDR1 and CDR2 are MDHEN and SYDVKM. CDR3: CASSLIVNIQYF. CDR3 coding DNA: TGTGCCAGCAGTTTAATCGTGAACATTCAGTACTTC. The whole variable domain, remainder taken from reference TRBV28 and TRBJ2-4, is DVKVTQSSRYLVKRTGEKVFLECVQDMDHENMFWYRQDPGLGLRLIYFSYDVKMKEKGDIPEGYSVSREKKERFSLILESASTNQTSMYLCASSLIVNIQYFGAGTRLSVL.

CDR3 protein: CASSWASGEEREQFF. As DNA, the CDR3 is TGTGCCAGCAGCTGGGCTAGCGGGGAGGAACGGGAGCAGTTCTTC. The V call is TRBV7-2, the J call TRBJ2-1, with 9 bases fitting TRBD2. Germline V lookup: CDR1 SGHTA, CDR2 FQGNSA. The V gene end was trimmed by 4 bases and the J gene end by 10 bases; junction bases not matched to a gene: 11. The CDR3 extends over 15 amino acids.

This clone has more than one count but fewer than ten. One end of the junction does not line up with germline, which may come from a read error. This chain connects TRBV5-6 to TRBJ2-6, with TRBD1 as a possible D gene (5 bases). This CDR3 comprises 13 residues. CDR1 is SGHDT and CDR2 is YYEEEE in the germline V gene. The CDR3 nucleotides read TGTGCCAGCAGCTCCCTTGGGGCCAACGGCCTGACTTTC. Translated: CASSSLGANGLTF.

The chain has TRBV5-1 and TRBJ2-3; D is unresolved. Germline V gene sequence: CDR1 SGHRS, CDR2 YFSETQ. V gave up 1 base and J gave up 6 bases, with 12 bases separating them. This CDR3 has 14 amino acids. CDR3 DNA sequence: TGCGCCAGCAGCTTGCCCGGAGTGCAGGATACGCAGTATTTT. Encoded protein: CASSLPGVQDTQYF.

The DNA for the CDR3 is TGTGCCAGCAGCGTTACCGGGACTAGCGGATCCTACAATGAGCAGTTCTTC. It translates to CASSVTGTSGSYNEQFF. V is TRBV7-3 and J is TRBJ2-1; 11 bases align to TRBD2. The junction had 7 bases not matched to a gene; V was cut back by 5 bases and J by 1 base. Germline CDR1 SGHTA, CDR2 FQGTGA. The CDR3 length is 17 residues.

This chain joins TRBV19 and TRBJ1-1, with unresolved D. The CDR3 runs 12 residues. From germline, CDR1 is LNHDA and CDR2 SQIVND (reference sequence). The germline V and J ends were trimmed by 7 bases and 11 bases, with 17 bases remaining between them. As DNA, the CDR3 is TGTGCCAGTATAACCCGGACTAGGTTTGCTTTCTTT. Amino acids: CASITRTRFAFF.